This note documents a single T cell receptor (beta chain) sequence. The germline V gene encodes CDR1 MNHEY and CDR2 SMNVEV (reference sequence). The CDR3 runs to 13 residues. The V gene lost 0 bases and the J gene lost 5 bases, with 5 bases spanning the gap. This sample is part of a study of blood T cell repertoires in COVID-19. The table came from immunoSEQ multiplex PCR; TCRdb's copy has only in-frame clones and leaves some out. The sample shows 400,000 to 450,000 clones, 80% to 95% of them seen only once. Researchers sorted participants into cohorts using their self-reported clinical history. Two negative PCRs, clearance, or symptom resolution were required of recovered Cohort 3 donors.

Sequenced sample: PBMCs or T cells enriched from blood (not recorded which). This chain uses TRBV27 with TRBJ2-4; D is undetermined. This sequence was found in a man aged 18-30 years who had recovered from COVID-19. The CDR3 sequence is CASSLSPENIQYF. The DNA of the CDR3 is TGTGCCAGCAGTTTATCTCCTGAAAACATTCAGTACTTC.